The entry that follows covers one T cell receptor (beta chain) sequence. The data stem from a study of T cell responses to AZD1222 COVID-19 vaccine. Deletions cut 6 bases from V and 7 bases from J, with 16 bases between. The CDR3 totals 14 residues. The germline V gene has CDR1 MNHEY and CDR2 SVGEGT. Generated by immunoSEQ multiplex PCR, the TCRdb table keeps only in-frame clones and is missing some. The sample holds tens of thousands of clones, roughly 90% seen once. V gene TRBV6-2 or TRBV6-3 combines with J gene TRBJ2-1; D is unclear. The TCR sequence derives from an adult who received the AZD1222 COVID-19 vaccine. Here the sequenced sample was peripheral blood, taken 28 days after the second AZD1222 dose. CDR3 in DNA: TGTGCCAGCAGCCGCATCAGCGTTGGAAATGAGCAGTTCTTC. Translation gives CASSRISVGNEQFF.